The sequence of this T cell receptor beta chain was determined in a study of CD8+CD57+ T cells in acquired aplastic anemia. Genomic DNA, serving as template, underwent TCR beta VDJ and CDR3 profiling. TCRdb itself ran the reads through MiXCR, one entry per CDR3 protein. This table holds about 160,000 distinct CDR3 sequences, roughly 45% found once. As concerns this clonotype: At one end the junction does not follow the germline gene, possibly because of a read error.

This CDR3 is built from 13 residues. Germline lookup yields CDR1 SGHTA and CDR2 FQGNSA. The chain is built from TRBV7-2 and TRBJ1-6; D unresolved. The sequence was obtained from a human donor in good health. The specimen sequenced was sorted CD4+, CD8+, or CD8+CD57+ T cells (not recorded which) from PBMCs. The CDR3 spells CASSQDENSPLHF. CDR3 bases: TGCGCCAGCAGCCAAGATGAGAATTCACCCCTCCACTTT.